Here is one TCR beta chain with its context. What it binds is not known. This CDR3 is 11 amino acids long. V was shortened by 4 bases and J by 4 bases, with 7 bases between the two germline ends. Germline CDR1 and CDR2: SQVTM and ANQGSEA. Only in-frame clones appear in the TCRdb table, and some are missing; sequencing was by immunoSEQ multiplex PCR. Of about 97,000 clones listed, 75% to 95% are singletons. This specimen belongs to a study of graft-versus-host responses after intestinal transplantation. Study-wide points: Allografts from individuals with graft-donor T cell macrochimerism displayed high graft-versus-host to host-versus-graft clonal ratios. GvH clonotypes were identified within recipient marrow, with a subset emerging first in ileum or blood. The highest levels of circulating GvH clones went along with early declines in HvG clones after transplant.

The source was PBMCs, collected roughly 68 weeks after intestinal transplant. The rearrangement joins TRBV29-1 to TRBJ2-5; tentatively, D is TRBD1 (6 bases). This clonotype originated in a human patient who received an intestinal transplant, so some T cells may come from the graft donor. Here the CDR3 DNA reads TGCAGCGTTGTAGGGGGAGAGACCCAGTACTTC. Translating gives CSVVGGETQYF.